The following is a T cell receptor beta chain sequence with its context. The sample comes from a study of blood T cells in healthy people across ages. This CDR3 has 14 residues. Per germline, CDR1 SGHTA and CDR2 FQGNSA. V was clipped by 4 bases and J by 6 bases, with 15 bases between them. There were healthy Caucasian individuals from Russia, aged roughly 6 to 100, serving as donors. Next came a second PCR, run for about 7 to 12 cycles, which used a sample-barcoded 5' primer along with a J-beta primer mix. Each single sample gave us at least 3 million CDR3-containing paired-end reads. TCRdb itself ran the 5' RACE reads through MiXCR, one entry per CDR3 protein. The table lists hundreds of thousands of distinct CDR3 sequences, approximately 40% of them singletons.

The chain carries TRBV7-2 and TRBJ1-2; the D gene is possibly TRBD1 (6 bases). The origin of this receptor is a man older than 75 in good health. The specimen sequenced was blood. The DNA for the CDR3 is TGTGCCAGCAGCTACGGACACAGGGAGAATGGCTACACCTTC. Translation: CASSYGHRENGYTF.